The 2 T cell receptor beta chains given below trace back to one sample, sequenced in a study of siplizumab effects on memory and regulatory T cells. TCRdb's copy holds only in-frame clones and misses some; the assay was immunoSEQ multiplex PCR. This table has more than 95,000 clones, about 95% appearing once. Sequenced material: non-Treg CD4+ T cells sorted from blood. The source of these receptors is a human donor in good health.

The chain recombines TRBV18 with TRBJ1-2, with D unresolved. The germline V gene has CDR1 KGHSH and CDR2 LQKENI. V lost 6 bases and J lost 8, with 13 bases in between. The CDR3 extends over 12 amino acids. CDR3 in amino acids: CASSPTAWGYTF. The CDR3 DNA sequence: TGTGCCAGCTCCCCAACCGCGTGGGGCTACACCTTC. The full variable domain, rest sourced from reference TRBV18 and TRBJ1-2, is NAGVMQNPRHLVRRRGQEARLRCSPMKGHSHVYWYRQLPEEGLKFMVYLQKENIIDESGMPKERFSAEFPKEGPSILRIQQVVRGDSAAYFCASSPTAWGYTFGSGTRLTVV.

J is TRBJ2-3 and V is TRBV18, with 8 bases identical to TRBD1. Germline assignment: CDR1 KGHSH and CDR2 LQKENI. The CDR3 totals 13 residues. The trim removed 6 bases at V and 4 bases at J, leaving 3 bases unmatched. CDR3 sequence: CASSTGEADTQYF. The CDR3 bases are TGTGCCAGCTCGACAGGGGAGGCAGATACGCAGTATTTT.